Following are 23 T cell receptor beta chains from one sample sequenced in a study of beta chain features in type 1 diabetes. The authors reverse transcribed all of the isolated RNA, so sequencing captured expressed TCRB transcripts. Clones were read by immunoSEQ multiplex PCR, and TCRdb kept only the in-frame ones, dropping some. The sample contains almost 350,000 clones, 7.5% to 9% of which appear only once. Sequencing was done on a sample of central memory CD4+ T cells from blood. These receptors were obtained from a woman between 18 and 29 years old in good health.

This clone was found many times. This chain joins TRBV5-1 and TRBJ2-3; 7 bases align to TRBD1. The CDR3 runs to 14 residues. Trimming at V came to 5 bases and at J to 2 bases, leaving 5 bases not matched to a gene. Germline V gives CDR1 SGHRS, CDR2 YFSETQ. This CDR3 reads CASSRQGHTDTQYF. Written as DNA, the CDR3 is TGCGCCAGCAGTAGACAGGGTCACACAGATACGCAGTATTTT.

Only a few counts were recorded for this clone. J is TRBJ2-2 and V is TRBV9; weak D call: TRBD2 (7 bases). This CDR3 has 16 residues. CDR1 and CDR2 (germline): SGDLS, YYNGEE. Deletions cut 0 bases from V and 6 bases from J, with 15 bases between. The CDR3 bases are TGTGCCAGCAGCGTAGGAGGAGGGGGAGGGGCCGGGGAGCTGTTTTTT. It encodes CASSVGGGGGAGELFF.

This clone was found many times. This chain links TRBV5-1 with TRBJ2-5; 7 bases line up with TRBD1. Germline lookup yields CDR1 SGHRS and CDR2 YFSETQ. V was pared by 4 bases and J by 5 bases, with 5 bases of the junction left unmatched. The length of the CDR3 is 13 residues. The CDR3 nucleotides are TGCGCCAGCAGCACAGGGGCAGGGGAGACCCAGTACTTC. Translating it yields CASSTGAGETQYF.

This clone was seen a handful of times. The V and J genes are TRBV7-9 and TRBJ2-1; unclear D gene. The CDR3 has 12 amino acids. Trimming shortened V by 5 bases and J by 9 bases, and 11 bases separated the two germline ends. The V gene's germline CDR1 is SEHNR and CDR2 FQNEAQ (reference sequence). The CDR3 DNA reads TGTGCCAGCAGCCCCCCTTACGGTGAGCAGTTCTTC. Translating gives CASSPPYGEQFF.

This clone turned up a few times. The V call is TRBV9, the J call TRBJ2-6; D is unclear. The CDR3 length is 17 residues. Germline CDR1 is SGDLS and CDR2 is YYNGEE. V lost 0 bases, J lost 4 bases, and 14 bases lay in between. The CDR3 bases are TGTGCCAGCAGCGTAGGCCTGAGCTCCAGAGGGGCCAACGTCCTGACTTTC. Its translation: CASSVGLSSRGANVLTF.

The chain has TRBV4-3 and TRBJ2-1, with D uncertain. Germline lookup yields CDR1 LGHNA and CDR2 YSLEER. The germline V and J ends were trimmed by 0 bases and 0 bases, with 6 bases remaining between them. This CDR3 contains 15 residues. CDR3 nucleotide sequence: TGCGCCAGCAGCCAAGAGCTGAGCTCCTACAATGAGCAGTTCTTC. Translating gives CASSQELSSYNEQFF.

In its sample, this clone was seen many times. The rearrangement uses TRBV6-6 and TRBJ2-3; D uncertain. The CDR3 has 14 amino acids. V shed 6 bases and J shed 2 bases, with 12 bases lying between them. Germline loops: CDR1 MNHNY, CDR2 SVGAGI (reference sequence). The CDR3 DNA sequence: TGTGCCAGCAGCGCCGAGAATCCCACAGATACGCAGTATTTT. Translating gives CASSAENPTDTQYF.

Turning to this clone: The sample has other DNA sequences that encode this CDR3 too. This rearrangement joins TRBV11-2 to TRBJ2-1; TRBD2 matches 10 bases. CDR3 length: 16 residues. The germline CDR1 and CDR2 sequences are SGHAT and FQNNGV. Losses at the gene ends were 5 bases for V and 3 bases for J; bases not matched to a gene: 7. CDR3 sequence (DNA): TGTGCCAGCAGCCCCCGACTAGCGGGTCTCTACAATGAGCAGTTCTTC. It encodes CASSPRLAGLYNEQFF.

V gene TRBV28 combines with J gene TRBJ2-7, with TRBD1 matching over 7 bases. The germline V gene has CDR1 MDHEN and CDR2 SYDVKM. The V and J ends lost 8 bases and 3 bases, in that order; junction bases with no gene match: 10. The CDR3 consists of 14 residues. CDR3: CASQNRGSGYEQYF. DNA for the CDR3: TGTGCCAGCCAAAACAGGGGATCAGGCTACGAGCAGTACTTC.

This rearrangement joins TRBV6-1 to TRBJ2-3, with unresolved D. CDR1 is MNHNS, CDR2 SASEGT, per germline. The V gene lost 6 bases and the J gene lost 5 bases, with 9 bases spanning the gap. The CDR3 sequence is 12 residues long. The CDR3 protein is CASSQNQDTQYF. CDR3 sequence (DNA): TGTGCCAGCAGCCAAAACCAAGATACGCAGTATTTT.

The sample holds a few counts of this clone. Other DNA sequences in this sample translate to the same CDR3. The V and J genes are TRBV6-5 and TRBJ2-7, with D hard to call. Trimming took 2 bases from V and 3 from J, leaving 5 bases between them. Per germline, CDR1 MNHEY and CDR2 SVGAGI. This CDR3 contains 12 residues. DNA of the CDR3: TGTGCCAGCAGTTACAGGAACTACGAGCAGTACTTC. Amino acid sequence: CASSYRNYEQYF.

A note on this clone: A much more abundant neighbour one base away suggests this may be a read error. The chain has TRBV29-1 and TRBJ2-7; the D gene is possibly TRBD1 (6 bases). Germline V lookup: CDR1 SQVTM, CDR2 ANQGSEA. The CDR3 is 15 residues long. The chain's CDR3 is CRVEAPGPQGYEQYF. DNA for the CDR3: TGCCGCGTTGAAGCCCCCGGGCCACAGGGCTACGAGCAGTACTTC.

This chain connects TRBV7-9 to TRBJ1-2, with TRBD1 matching over 8 bases. The germline V gene encodes CDR1 SEHNR and CDR2 FQNEAQ (reference sequence). The CDR3 sequence is 15 residues long. The J segment lost 7 bases and the V segment lost 1 base, leaving 8 bases of the junction unmatched. The chain's CDR3 is CASSLDRGNAFGYTF. The DNA of the CDR3 is TGTGCCAGCAGCTTAGACAGGGGGAATGCCTTTGGCTACACCTTC.

This clone was seen only a few times. Sequence at one end of the junction differs from germline and may be a read error. The J gene is TRBJ2-3, the V gene TRBV7-7, with TRBD2 matching 10 bases. This CDR3 region has 15 residues. Germline V lookup: CDR1 SSHAT, CDR2 FNYEAQ (reference sequence). The CDR3 protein is CASSPTRTSGDTQYF. The DNA for the CDR3 is TGTGCTAGCAGCCCCACGCGGACTAGCGGAGATACGCAGTATTTT.

This clone showed up just a few times. This chain connects TRBV7-9 to TRBJ2-3; TRBD2 is a possible D gene (6 bases). CDR1 SEHNR and CDR2 FQNEAQ come from the germline V gene (reference sequence). The CDR3 length is 15 residues. Trimming pared 1 base from V and 2 bases from J, leaving 10 bases between. The CDR3 region has the DNA TGTGCCAGCAGCTTAGGCGGGAACCCCACAGATACGCAGTATTTT. Amino acids: CASSLGGNPTDTQYF.

This rearrangement joins TRBV6-5 to TRBJ2-1, with TRBD2 matching over 8 bases. Per the germline V gene, CDR1 is MNHEY and CDR2 is SVGAGI. This CDR3 is 11 amino acids long. The junction had 6 bases not matched to a gene; V was cut back by 10 bases and J by 10 bases. As DNA, the CDR3 is TGTGCCACCACTAGCGGTCTGGAGCAGTTCTTC. The encoded protein is CATTSGLEQFF.

This clone was seen more than once but under ten times. The chain employs TRBV28 and TRBJ2-7, with D possibly called TRBD1 or TRBD2 (6 bases each). The CDR3 totals 15 residues. The germline V gene has CDR1 MDHEN and CDR2 SYDVKM. V lost 7 bases and J 4 bases, leaving 20 bases between the germline ends. The CDR3 region has the DNA TGTGCCAGCACACCCGGGGGCGACTCACCATACGAGCAGTACTTC. Residues: CASTPGGDSPYEQYF.

The genes are TRBV7-9 and TRBJ2-3; the match to TRBD1 covers 11 bases. The CDR3 is 15 residues long. Germline V gene sequence: CDR1 SEHNR, CDR2 FQNEAQ (reference sequence). Losses at the gene ends were 11 bases for V and 1 base for J; bases not matched to a gene: 8. The CDR3 spells CAATGTGGGTDTQYF. CDR3 nucleotide sequence: TGTGCCGCCACCGGGACAGGGGGAGGCACAGATACGCAGTATTTT.

This sequence joins TRBV19 and TRBJ2-1; no definite D call. CDR1 is LNHDA and CDR2 is SQIVND in the germline V gene (reference sequence). V was trimmed by 0 bases and J by 11 bases, leaving 8 bases between them. The CDR3 sequence is 12 residues long. CDR3 nucleotide sequence: TGTGCCAGTAGTATAGAGGGTCTTAAGCAGTTCTTC. It specifies CASSIEGLKQFF.

The table lists this clone with a few counts. The chain uses TRBV7-3 and TRBJ2-3; D uncertain. This CDR3 comprises 13 residues. The germline V gene has CDR1 SGHTA and CDR2 FQGTGA. The V gene lost 5 bases and the J gene lost 3 bases, with 9 bases spanning the gap. The CDR3 bases are TGTGCCAGCAGCCCCAGTCAGACAGATACGCAGTATTTT. This encodes CASSPSQTDTQYF.

A few counts support this clone. The rearrangement joins TRBV28 to TRBJ2-7, with TRBD2 matching 9 bases. This CDR3 is 13 amino acids long. Germline CDR1 reads MDHEN; CDR2 reads SYDVKM. The V segment lost 7 bases and the J segment 7 bases; nucleotides outside the gene matches: 8. The CDR3 DNA sequence: TGTGCCAGCACAGTAGCGGGAGTAAGGGAGCAGTACTTC. Its protein product is CASTVAGVREQYF.

Only a few counts were recorded for this clone. The rearrangement links TRBV28 to TRBJ1-5; no clear D gene. The CDR3 is 15 residues long. V lost 1 base to trimming and J lost 9 bases, with 16 bases between them. Germline values: CDR1 MDHEN, CDR2 SYDVKM. CDR3 sequence (DNA): TGTGCCAGCAGTTTATCCCGCAGCCTTGGAGGGCCCCAGCATTTT. Its protein is CASSLSRSLGGPQHF.

This clone was observed at least ten times. The gene calls are TRBV9 and TRBJ2-1; 14 bases match TRBD2. With V trimmed by 3 bases and J by 6 bases, 8 bases remained unmatched. The CDR3 totals 17 residues. CDR1 is SGDLS and CDR2 is YYNGEE in the germline V gene. The CDR3 DNA is TGTGCCAGCAGCGCCCGACTAGCGGGAGGGACCCCCAATGAGCAGTTCTTC. Encoded protein: CASSARLAGGTPNEQFF.